This TCR beta chain was sequenced in a study of low-dose radiotherapy and immunotherapy resistance in tumors. The sample's time point: after trial treatment. Treatment noted: LDRT plus nivolumab, ipilimumab, low-dose cyclophosphamide and aspirin (RACIN trial). V gave up 3 bases and J gave up 0 bases; unmatched junction bases: 3. The CDR3 is 16 residues long. TRAV and TRBV primers primed cDNA for both TCRalpha and TCRbeta. Using a constant-region primer together with a V-primer adapter, TCRs were subjected to 20 PCR cycles of amplification. MiXCR, run by TCRdb on the reads, gives a single entry per CDR3 protein. The sample shows some 100,000 distinct CDR3 sequences, 20% to 25% of them seen only once. This clonotype was observed at least ten times.

This chain joins TRBV12-3 or TRBV12-4 and TRBJ1-5; 9 positions agree with TRBD1. The sequenced sample was PBMCs, obtained after low-dose radiotherapy plus immunotherapy. The origin of this receptor is a male donor with prostate cancer. The CDR3 nucleotides are TGTGCCAGCAGTTTGGGGACAGGGACTAGCAATCAGCCCCAGCATTTT. Protein sequence: CASSLGTGTSNQPQHF.